Presented here are 20 T cell receptor beta chains from one specimen sequenced in a study of T cell clonality in common variable immunodeficiency. Generated by immunoSEQ multiplex PCR, the TCRdb table keeps only in-frame clones and is missing some. The repertoire shows about 39,000 clones, none seen only once; the top ten take about 1.3%. What was sequenced was peripheral blood mononuclear cells. These receptors were taken from a person aged 18 to 75 in good health.

On this clone: The read finishes 3 residues shy of the CDR3 end, and the germline J gene is used to complete it. The V call is TRBV7-6, the J call TRBJ2-2; 8 bases line up with TRBD2. Germline CDR1 SGHVS, CDR2 FNYEAQ. The CDR3 spans 17 residues. The CDR3 here is CASSPGLAGSGANVLFF. CDR3 bases read: TGTGCCAGCAGCCCGGGGCTAGCGGGCTCTGGGGCCAACGTG.

This clone was observed many times. The missing CDR3 end, 3 residues past where the read stops, is filled in from the germline J gene. This chain joins TRBV11-2 and TRBJ2-7; 7 nucleotides agree with TRBD1. The CDR3 runs 15 residues. CDR1 and CDR2 (germline): SGHAT, FQNNGV. After removal of 4 bases from V and 0 bases from J, the junction contained 6 bases not matched to a gene. This CDR3 reads CASSSRQGRSYEQYF. Incomplete CDR3 DNA: TGTGCCAGCAGCTCGAGACAGGGCCGCTCCTACGAG.

This clone was seen many times. The covered CDR3 bases are TGTGCCAGCTCACCGGCCAGAAACCCAGCAACTAATGAAAAA. Protein: CASSPARNPATNEK. The full-length CDR3 reads as CASSPARNPATNEKLFF. V and J are TRBV18 and TRBJ1-4; no reliable D call. The read ends 3 residues early relative to the CDR3; the germline J gene fills the gap. The CDR3 loop spans 17 amino acids. CDR1 KGHSH and CDR2 LQKENI come from the germline V gene. V dropped 3 bases and J dropped 0 bases, with 14 bases sitting between them. Full variable domain (outside the CDR3, taken from reference TRBV18 and TRBJ1-4): NAGVMQNPRHLVRRRGQEARLRCSPMKGHSHVYWYRQLPEEGLKFMVYLQKENIIDESGMPKERFSAEFPKEGPSILRIQQVVRGDSAAYFCASSPARNPATNEKLFFGSGTQLSVL.

There are many counts of this clone. The read ends 3 residues early relative to the CDR3; the germline J gene fills the gap. The chain joins TRBV7-3 to TRBJ2-5; 8 bases agree with TRBD1. CDR1 and CDR2 (germline): SGHTA, FQGTGA. The CDR3 runs to 15 residues. Trimming at V came to 2 bases and at J to 5 bases, leaving 7 bases not matched to a gene. The CDR3 reads CASSLLGQGAETQYF. CDR3 DNA, as far as it was read: TGTGCCAGCAGCTTATTAGGCCAGGGGGCTGAGACC.

This clone was found a few times. A much larger clone lies one base from this, so it may be a read error. The read finishes 3 residues shy of the CDR3 end, and the germline J gene is used to complete it. The chain has TRBV5-1 and TRBJ1-4; D possibly corresponds to TRBD1 (5 bases). Germline CDR1 is SGHRS and CDR2 is YFSETQ. The CDR3 is 15 residues long. The covered CDR3 bases are TGCGCCAGCAGCGACAGCGTTTCTGGGGCCAACGTA. Its translation: CASSDSVSGANV. The full CDR3 reads CASSDSVSGANVLFF.

This clone was observed at least ten times. Read data end 3 residues before the CDR3 end; the end is taken from the germline J gene. The rearrangement links TRBV5-6 to TRBJ2-7; 8 bases agree with TRBD1. Germline-derived CDR1 and CDR2 are SGHDT and YYEEEE. The junction had 5 bases not matched to a gene; V was cut back by 4 bases and J by 5 bases. This CDR3 is 13 amino acids long. Here the CDR3 reads CASSPTGAHEQYF. The CDR3 bases that were read are TGTGCCAGCAGCCCGACAGGGGCCCACGAG.

In its sample, this clone was seen a few times. The read comes to an end 3 residues before the CDR3 does, leaving the germline J gene to fill in the end. The chain uses TRBV18 and TRBJ1-2; D call uncertain. CDR1 and CDR2 (germline): KGHSH, LQKENI. This CDR3 contains 16 residues. The CDR3 is CASSPQRLVGFNDYTF. Incomplete CDR3 DNA: TGTGCCAGCTCACCACAGAGACTAGTGGGTTTTAATGAC.

This clone has ten or more counts. From the germline J gene comes the end of the CDR3, since the read stops 3 residues before it. The chain is built from TRBV20-1 and TRBJ2-1; 7 nucleotides align to TRBD2. The germline V gene has CDR1 DFQATT and CDR2 SNEGSKA (reference sequence). Trimming took 3 bases from V and 7 from J; bases not matched to a gene: 12. The CDR3 is made up of 15 amino acids. This chain's CDR3 is CSASAGRGGGNEQFF. The sequenced part of the CDR3 DNA is TGCAGTGCTAGCGCGGGACGCGGGGGAGGGAATGAG.

This clone was observed many times. Read data end 3 residues before the CDR3 end; the end is taken from the germline J gene. The V call is TRBV7-2, the J call TRBJ2-5, with 8 bases identical to TRBD2. The J segment lost 7 bases and the V segment lost 10 bases, leaving 11 bases of the junction unmatched. The CDR3 consists of 13 residues. CDR1 is SGHTA, CDR2 FQGNSA, per germline. CDR3 sequence: CATQDPGGGTQYF. The DNA read from the CDR3 is TGTGCCACCCAGGACCCCGGGGGGGGGACC.

This clone has at least ten counts. The DNA ends 3 residues before the CDR3 does, and the rest of the CDR3 is filled in from the germline J gene. The chain links TRBV20-1 to TRBJ2-3; 7 nucleotides agree with TRBD2. Germline CDR1 and CDR2: DFQATT and SNEGSKA (reference sequence). CDR3 length: 13 residues. CDR3 DNA, as far as it was read: TGCAGTGCTAGGTTAGCGGGTCGGCCGGCG. Its protein is CSARLAGRPA. The whole CDR3 protein is CSARLAGRPAQYF.

This clone was counted many times. Coverage ceases 3 residues before the CDR3 finishes, and the germline J gene fills in the end. The rearrangement uses TRBV7-9 and TRBJ2-2; D remains unclear. CDR3 length: 14 residues. Germline loops: CDR1 SEHNR, CDR2 FQNEAQ (reference sequence). Trimming pared 1 base from V and 5 bases from J, leaving 8 bases between. The sequenced part of the CDR3 DNA is TGTGCCAGCAGCTTAGTTGGGCTGACCGGGGAG. Encoded protein: CASSLVGLTGE. The entire CDR3 protein reads CASSLVGLTGELFF.

This clone has at least ten counts. CDR3 bases read: TGTGCCAGCAGTCTGGGACAGGGGGTACTTGGC. This translates into CASSLGQGVLG. In full, the CDR3 reads CASSLGQGVLGYTF. V and J are TRBV28 and TRBJ1-2; 11 positions match TRBD1. The CDR3 is cut off 3 residues early in the read; its end comes from the germline J gene. J was trimmed by 7 bases and V by 5 bases; bases with no gene match: 6. The CDR3 sequence is 14 residues long. CDR1 is MDHEN and CDR2 is SYDVKM in the germline V gene.

This clone showed up many times. The CDR3 end falls 3 residues outside the read, so it is completed with the germline J gene. This chain uses TRBV20-1 with TRBJ2-3, with 12 bases fitting TRBD1. With 7 bases clipped from V and 5 bases from J, the junction kept 4 bases outside the gene matches. The CDR3 has 13 amino acids. Looked up from germline, CDR1 is DFQATT and CDR2 is SNEGSKA (reference sequence). The CDR3: CSVGDRGQDTQYF. The CDR3 bases that were read are TGCAGTGTCGGGGACAGGGGGCAAGATACG.

This clone has a count of ten or more. The sequence runs out 3 residues before the end of the CDR3; the remainder is reconstructed from the germline J gene. V and J are TRBV5-1 and TRBJ2-3; weak D call: TRBD2 (6 bases). CDR3 length: 15 amino acids. CDR1 SGHRS and CDR2 YFSETQ come from the germline V gene. V was trimmed by 0 bases and J by 0 bases, leaving 8 bases between them. The CDR3 protein is CASSLDRGSTDTQYF. The CDR3 DNA, read in part, is TGCGCCAGCAGCTTGGATCGGGGGAGCACAGATACG.

This clone was counted at least ten times. The CDR3 end lies 3 residues beyond the end of the read and is filled in from the germline J gene. This chain connects TRBV5-1 to TRBJ1-2; TRBD1 matches at 8 bases. This CDR3 contains 14 residues. V lost 0 bases to trimming and J lost 6 bases; unmatched junction nucleotides: 4. CDR1 SGHRS and CDR2 YFSETQ come from the germline V gene. Partial CDR3 DNA: TGCGCCAGCAGCTTGGGGGGACAGGCAAATGGC. It specifies CASSLGGQANG. The whole CDR3 protein is CASSLGGQANGYTF. Filled out from reference TRBV5-1 and TRBJ1-2, the complete variable domain reads KAGVTQTPRYLIKTRGQQVTLSCSPISGHRSVSWYQQTPGQGLQFLFEYFSETQRNKGNFPGRFSGRQFSNSRSEMNVSTLELGDSALYLCASSLGGQANGYTFGSGTRLTVV.

This clone was seen ten or more times. From the germline J gene comes the end of the CDR3, since the read stops 3 residues before it. The V call is TRBV18, the J call TRBJ1-2, with 11 bases matching TRBD1. V gave up 6 bases and J gave up 0 bases; unmatched junction bases: 9. From germline, CDR1 is KGHSH and CDR2 LQKENI. The CDR3 is made up of 17 amino acids. CDR3 bases read: TGTGCCAGCTCTTCCGGACAGGGGGCGGTCCCTAACTATGGC. It codes for CASSSGQGAVPNYG. The full CDR3 protein reads CASSSGQGAVPNYGYTF. The entire variable domain, with the rest obtained from reference TRBV18 and TRBJ1-2, is as follows: NAGVMQNPRHLVRRRGQEARLRCSPMKGHSHVYWYRQLPEEGLKFMVYLQKENIIDESGMPKERFSAEFPKEGPSILRIQQVVRGDSAAYFCASSSGQGAVPNYGYTFGSGTRLTVV.

This clone turned up a few times. The sequenced part of the CDR3 DNA is TGCGCCAGCAGTACCGATCCCCCTGGGCAGATAACTAACACCGGGGAG. This sequence encodes CASSTDPPGQITNTGE. The full-length CDR3 reads as CASSTDPPGQITNTGELFF. The V gene is TRBV23-1, the J gene TRBJ2-2; D unclear. Read sequence stops 3 residues before the CDR3 end, and the germline J gene provides the missing end. TRBV23-1 is reported as an ORF; its role is uncertain. V lost 5 bases and J 2 bases, leaving 24 bases between the germline ends. The CDR3 has 19 amino acids.

This clone has at least ten counts. The observed sequence ends 3 residues before the CDR3 terminus, with the missing tail filled in from the germline J gene. The gene calls are TRBV19 and TRBJ1-5; D is ambiguous. The CDR3 runs to 13 residues. Germline lookup yields CDR1 LNHDA and CDR2 SQIVND (reference sequence). Trimming cost V 2 bases and J 3 bases, with 5 bases left between them. The DNA read from the CDR3 is TGTGCCAGTAGTATAACCTACAATCAGCCC. This encodes CASSITYNQP. The whole CDR3 is CASSITYNQPQHF.

There are many counts of this clone. The read ends 3 residues early relative to the CDR3; the germline J gene fills the gap. This rearrangement joins TRBV5-4 to TRBJ2-5, with D tentatively TRBD1 (6 bases). The CDR3 loop spans 13 amino acids. V was pared by 4 bases and J by 5 bases, with 12 bases between. Germline V gene data show CDR1 as SGHNT and CDR2 as YYREEE (reference sequence). CDR3 bases read: TGTGCCAGCAGCCCCAGGGGCGGGGAGACC. This codes for CASSPRGGET. In full, the CDR3 is CASSPRGGETQYF.

This clone came up many times. The read gets to within 3 residues of the CDR3 end, and the germline J gene fills in the rest. V is TRBV19 and J is TRBJ2-3; D possibly corresponds to TRBD2 (5 bases). CDR1 is LNHDA, CDR2 SQIVND, per germline (reference sequence). The ends were cut back, 7 bases at V and 6 bases at J, with 26 bases in the middle. This CDR3 has 17 residues. The part of the CDR3 DNA that was read is TGTGCCAGTACGGCTGGGGTTCCGGGGAGTGGGTATGATACG. Its translation: CASTAGVPGSGYDT. The complete CDR3 reads CASTAGVPGSGYDTQYF.